This passage covers 26 T cell receptor beta chains from one sample sequenced in a study of blood T cell repertoires in COVID-19. The method was immunoSEQ multiplex PCR; TCRdb's version includes in-frame clones alone and lacks a portion of them. The sample includes around 140,000 clones, around 86% of them seen just once. Sequenced material: peripheral blood. The receptors originated from a man in his fifties who had recovered from COVID-19.

This clone appeared once. V gene TRBV13 combines with J gene TRBJ1-1; no firm D call. CDR1 is PRHDT and CDR2 is FYEKMQ in the germline V gene (reference sequence). Trimming removed 1 base at V and 5 bases at J, with 8 bases between. The CDR3 is 13 residues long. The CDR3 loop is CASSLAKPTEAFF. CDR3 coding DNA: TGTGCCAGCAGCTTAGCTAAACCAACTGAAGCTTTCTTT.

This chain links TRBV11-2 with TRBJ2-5; maybe TRBD1 (6 bases). This CDR3 spans 16 amino acids. The V end lost 4 bases, the J end lost 1 base, and 16 bases lay between the germline ends. From germline, CDR1 is SGHAT and CDR2 FQNNGV. The CDR3 sequence is CASSSGVRRTQETQYF. Written as DNA, the CDR3 is TGTGCCAGCAGCTCAGGGGTGCGCAGAACCCAAGAGACCCAGTACTTC.

This clone was recorded a few times. The V call is TRBV5-4, the J call TRBJ2-1; D not resolved. The CDR3 consists of 11 residues. Trimming cost V 3 bases and J 9 bases, with 7 bases left between them. Germline V lookup: CDR1 SGHNT, CDR2 YYREEE (reference sequence). The CDR3 protein is CASSSGPEQFF. The CDR3 nucleotides are TGTGCCAGCAGCTCTGGCCCTGAGCAGTTCTTC.

The chain is built from TRBV5-5 and TRBJ2-7; D is ambiguous. Trimming cost V 1 base and J 7 bases, with 15 bases left between them. Germline V gene sequence: CDR1 SGHKS, CDR2 YYEKEE (reference sequence). The CDR3 length is 14 residues. CDR3 coding DNA: TGTGCCAGCAGCTTGACAGTCCCGATAGTGGAGCAGTACTTC. It yields the protein CASSLTVPIVEQYF.

V is TRBV7-9 and J is TRBJ1-2; 9 bases align to TRBD1. This CDR3 has 15 amino acids. Trimming at V came to 3 bases and at J to 4 bases, leaving 6 bases not matched to a gene. From germline, CDR1 is SEHNR and CDR2 FQNEAQ (reference sequence). CDR3 sequence reads: CASSLDGQGIYGYTF. The DNA for the CDR3 is TGTGCCAGCAGCTTGGACGGACAGGGGATCTATGGCTACACCTTC.

The chain carries TRBV14 and TRBJ2-5; the match to TRBD2 covers 10 bases. The germline V gene encodes CDR1 SGHDN and CDR2 FVKESK. Trimming at V came to 0 bases and at J to 4 bases, leaving 8 bases not matched to a gene. This CDR3 is 17 amino acids long. This CDR3 reads CASSQEVNSGGLETQYF. In DNA form, the CDR3 reads TGTGCCAGCAGCCAAGAAGTGAATAGCGGGGGGTTAGAGACCCAGTACTTC. The variable domain in full, with the rest retrieved from reference TRBV14 and TRBJ2-5, is EAGVTQFPSHSVIEKGQTVTLRCDPISGHDNLYWYRRVMGKEIKFLLHFVKESKQDESGMPNNRFLAERTGGTYSTLKVQPAELEDSGVYFCASSQEVNSGGLETQYFGPGTRLLVL.

The chain is built from TRBV4-2 and TRBJ2-2; D is uncertain. The germline gives CDR1 LGHNA, CDR2 YNFKEQ. The CDR3 spans 15 residues. V was trimmed by 0 bases and J by 1 base, leaving 6 bases between them. The DNA for the CDR3 is TGTGCCAGCAGCCAAGATTCGGTGAACACCGGGGAGCTGTTTTTT. As protein: CASSQDSVNTGELFF.

This clone was seen a single time. The rearrangement links TRBV7-8 to TRBJ2-7; TRBD1 matches 9 bases. The trim removed 3 bases at V and 5 bases at J, leaving 5 bases unmatched. In germline, CDR1 is SGHVS, CDR2 FQNEAQ. The CDR3 totals 14 residues. The CDR3 bases are TGTGCCAGCAGCTTGGCCGGGACAGGGAACGAGCAGTACTTC. Amino acid sequence: CASSLAGTGNEQYF.

This chain joins TRBV29-1 and TRBJ2-3; D remains unclear. The CDR3 length is 14 residues. CDR1 SQVTM and CDR2 ANQGSEA come from the germline V gene. The V end was cut by 7 bases, the J end by 0 bases, with 14 bases between. CDR3 amino acids: CSAEAATSTDTQYF. DNA for the CDR3: TGCAGCGCCGAAGCAGCGACTAGCACAGATACGCAGTATTTT.

The chain uses TRBV4-1 and TRBJ2-5, with D possibly TRBD1 on 6 matching bases. The CDR3 totals 14 residues. Germline CDR1 and CDR2: MGHRA and YSYEKL. V shed 8 bases and J shed 0 bases, with 13 bases lying between them. CDR3 protein: CASRPGQYQETQYF. In DNA, the CDR3 is TGCGCCAGCCGACCGGGACAATACCAAGAGACCCAGTACTTC.

This chain joins TRBV6-5 and TRBJ2-5; TRBD1 is a possible D gene (6 bases). The CDR3 extends over 13 amino acids. From germline, CDR1 is MNHEY and CDR2 SVGAGI. The V gene lost 6 bases and the J gene lost 2 bases, with 10 bases spanning the gap. CDR3 nucleotides: TGTGCCAGCAGAAGGGGGTCGCAAGAGACCCAGTACTTC. It translates to CASRRGSQETQYF.

Here the CDR3 reads CARRQTVTYEQYF. The CDR3 nucleotides are TGTGCCAGAAGACAGACAGTTACCTACGAGCAGTACTTC. The chain employs TRBV25-1 and TRBJ2-7, with D possibly being TRBD1 (5 bases). V lost 9 bases and J 2 bases, leaving 14 bases between the germline ends. The CDR3 has 13 amino acids. Germline CDR1 is MGHDK and CDR2 is SYGVNS.

This rearrangement joins TRBV30 to TRBJ2-7; TRBD2 is a possible D gene (5 bases). The CDR3 has 13 amino acids. Germline lookup yields CDR1 GTSNPN and CDR2 SVGIG (reference sequence). Trimming stripped 0 bases from V and 0 bases from J, with 6 bases between. Here the CDR3 reads CAWSVGLSYEQYF. The CDR3 bases are TGTGCCTGGAGTGTTGGACTCTCCTACGAGCAGTACTTC.

This clone was picked up one time. The rearrangement joins TRBV18 to TRBJ1-6; the match to TRBD1 covers 10 bases. Losses at the gene ends were 5 bases for V and 8 bases for J; bases not matched to a gene: 3. This CDR3 contains 14 residues. CDR1 and CDR2 (germline): KGHSH, LQKENI. The CDR3 coding sequence is TGTGCCAGCTCATTGACAGGGGGCGATTCACCCCTCCACTTT. Translation: CASSLTGGDSPLHF. The complete variable domain, with remaining parts taken from reference TRBV18 and TRBJ1-6, reads NAGVMQNPRHLVRRRGQEARLRCSPMKGHSHVYWYRQLPEEGLKFMVYLQKENIIDESGMPKERFSAEFPKEGPSILRIQQVVRGDSAAYFCASSLTGGDSPLHFGNGTRLTVT.

The chain carries TRBV7-2 and TRBJ1-2, with 8 bases matching TRBD1. Germline V gives CDR1 SGHTA, CDR2 FQGNSA. The V gene end was trimmed by 2 bases and the J gene end by 6 bases; junction bases not matched to a gene: 8. This CDR3 is 15 amino acids long. The CDR3 DNA sequence: TGTGCCAGCAGCTTACAGGGGGCAATTAAAAATGGCTACACCTTC. Translated: CASSLQGAIKNGYTF.

This chain uses TRBV25-1 with TRBJ1-1; 7 bases line up with TRBD1. This CDR3 has 13 residues. From germline, CDR1 is MGHDK and CDR2 SYGVNS. Germline trimming cut 3 bases from V and 13 bases from J; bases unmatched to any gene: 11. The CDR3 here is CASSDGTAFPIFF. The CDR3 coding sequence is TGTGCCAGCAGTGATGGGACAGCCTTCCCTATTTTCTTT.

This sequence joins TRBV29-1 and TRBJ2-1, with D tentatively TRBD2 (6 bases). The CDR3 runs 13 residues. Germline V gene sequence: CDR1 SQVTM, CDR2 ANQGSEA. The germline V and J ends were trimmed by 6 bases and 4 bases, with 13 bases remaining between them. The CDR3 bases are TGCAGCGTGACCTGGGCGGGATACAATGAGCAGTTCTTC. Protein: CSVTWAGYNEQFF.

J is TRBJ2-1 and V is TRBV6-4; no definite D call. Trimming pared 0 bases from V and 0 bases from J, leaving 6 bases between. This CDR3 contains 15 residues. Germline V gene lookup returns CDR1 MRHNA and CDR2 SNTAGT. The DNA for the CDR3 is TGTGCCAGCAGTGACTCGGAGAGCTCCTACAATGAGCAGTTCTTC. Translating gives CASSDSESSYNEQFF.

V usage is TRBV7-9 and J usage is TRBJ2-7; 8 bases agree with TRBD2. Germline trimming cut 5 bases from V and 0 bases from J; bases unmatched to any gene: 6. The CDR3 extends over 15 amino acids. From germline, CDR1 is SEHNR and CDR2 FQNEAQ (reference sequence). CDR3 in DNA: TGTGCCAGCAGCGTAACGGGAGGGAACTCCTACGAGCAGTACTTC. Protein: CASSVTGGNSYEQYF.

In its sample, this clone was seen once. The chain has TRBV25-1 and TRBJ2-3, with 8 bases matching TRBD1. The CDR3 consists of 13 residues. Trimming at V came to 6 bases and at J to 2 bases, leaving 1 base not matched to a gene. The germline V gene encodes CDR1 MGHDK and CDR2 SYGVNS. As DNA, the CDR3 is TGTGCCAGCAGGGACAGGGCCACAGATACGCAGTATTTT. It translates to CASRDRATDTQYF.

J is TRBJ1-2 and V is TRBV7-8, with D maybe TRBD1 (6 bases). Germline CDR1 reads SGHVS; CDR2 reads FQNEAQ. V lost 5 bases, J lost 8 bases, and 15 bases lay in between. The CDR3 is 13 amino acids. This chain's CDR3 is CASSLFIGTGYTF. CDR3 sequence (DNA): TGTGCCAGCAGCCTCTTCATCGGGACAGGCTACACCTTC. Full variable domain (remainder filled in from reference TRBV7-8 and TRBJ1-2): GAGVSQSPRYKVAKRGQDVALRCDPISGHVSLFWYQQALGQGPEFLTYFQNEAQLDKSGLPSDRFFAERPEGSVSTLKIQRTQQEDSAVYLCASSLFIGTGYTFGSGTRLTVV.

The chain carries TRBV3-1 (or the pseudogene TRBV3-2) and TRBJ1-1, with D perhaps TRBD1 (5 bases). The CDR3 is 14 residues long. Germline CDR1 reads LGHDT; CDR2 reads YNNKEL (reference sequence). V shed 5 bases and J shed 1 base, with 11 bases lying between them. CDR3 in DNA: TGTGCCAGCAGCAAACTCACAGGGAACACTGAAGCTTTCTTT. Protein sequence: CASSKLTGNTEAFF.

The chain carries TRBV18 and TRBJ1-1, with a possible D match to TRBD1 (5 bases). Germline lookup yields CDR1 KGHSH and CDR2 LQKENI. This CDR3 is 12 amino acids long. V dropped 6 bases and J dropped 6 bases, with 11 bases sitting between them. CDR3 loop: CASSAGYSEAFF. The CDR3 DNA sequence: TGTGCCAGCTCGGCAGGGTATTCTGAAGCTTTCTTT.

This chain joins TRBV5-6 and TRBJ1-6, with 7 positions matching TRBD1. Germline CDR1 reads SGHDT; CDR2 reads YYEEEE. CDR3 length: 14 residues. V was pared by 2 bases and J by 7 bases, with 3 bases of the junction left unmatched. CDR3 nucleotide sequence: TGTGCCAGCAGCTTCAGACAGGGAAATTCACCCCTCCACTTT. Encoded protein: CASSFRQGNSPLHF.

The V call is TRBV9, the J call TRBJ2-7, with a tentative D call TRBD1 (6 bases). The CDR3 has 14 residues. Trimming took off 0 bases at V and 2 bases at J, with 9 bases between the two ends. CDR1 and CDR2 from the germline V gene are SGDLS and YYNGEE. CDR3 bases: TGTGCCAGCAGCGTAGGACAGGCGACCTACGAGCAGTACTTC. Translation: CASSVGQATYEQYF. Filled out from reference TRBV9 and TRBJ2-7, the complete variable domain reads DSGVTQTPKHLITATGQRVTLRCSPRSGDLSVYWYQQSLDQGLQFLIQYYNGEERAKGNILERFSAQQFPDLHSELNLSSLELGDSALYFCASSVGQATYEQYFGPGTRLTVT.

This sequence joins TRBV3-1 (or the pseudogene TRBV3-2) and TRBJ2-7, with D possibly being TRBD1 (6 bases). The germline CDR1 and CDR2 sequences are LGHDT and YNNKEL (reference sequence). This CDR3 is 15 amino acids long. Trimming pared 3 bases from V and 6 bases from J, leaving 18 bases between. The CDR3 reads CASSQAGMGAFEQYF. CDR3 in DNA: TGTGCCAGCAGCCAGGCAGGGATGGGGGCCTTCGAGCAGTACTTC.